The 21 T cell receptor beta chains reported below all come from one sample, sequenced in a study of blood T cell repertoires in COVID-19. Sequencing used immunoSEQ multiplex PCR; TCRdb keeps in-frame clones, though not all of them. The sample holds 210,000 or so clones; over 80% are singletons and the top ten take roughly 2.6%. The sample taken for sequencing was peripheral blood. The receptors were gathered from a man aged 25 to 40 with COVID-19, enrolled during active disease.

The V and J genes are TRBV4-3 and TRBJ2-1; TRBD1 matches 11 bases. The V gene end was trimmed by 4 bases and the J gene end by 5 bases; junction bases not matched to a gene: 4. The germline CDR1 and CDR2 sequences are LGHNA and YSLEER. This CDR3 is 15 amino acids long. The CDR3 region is CASSPRDRGNNEQFF. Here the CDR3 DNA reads TGCGCCAGCAGCCCCCGGGACAGGGGGAACAATGAGCAGTTCTTC.

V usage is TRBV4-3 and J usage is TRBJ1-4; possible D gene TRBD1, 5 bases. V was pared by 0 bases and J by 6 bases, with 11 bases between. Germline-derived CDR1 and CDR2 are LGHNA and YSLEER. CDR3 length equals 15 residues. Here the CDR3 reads CASSQDLGLHEKLFF. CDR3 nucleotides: TGCGCCAGCAGCCAAGACTTGGGGCTCCATGAAAAACTGTTTTTT.

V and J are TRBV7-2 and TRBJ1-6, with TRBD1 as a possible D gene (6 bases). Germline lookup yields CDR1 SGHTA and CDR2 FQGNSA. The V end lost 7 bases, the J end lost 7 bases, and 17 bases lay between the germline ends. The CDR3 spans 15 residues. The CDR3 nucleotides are TGTGCCAGCAAAGTTGGGGGCCAGGGAAATTCACCCCTCCACTTT. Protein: CASKVGGQGNSPLHF.

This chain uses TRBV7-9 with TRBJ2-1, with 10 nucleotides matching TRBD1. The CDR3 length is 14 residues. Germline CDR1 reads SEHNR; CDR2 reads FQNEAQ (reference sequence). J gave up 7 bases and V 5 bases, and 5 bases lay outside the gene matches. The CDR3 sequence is CASSLGQGVNEQFF. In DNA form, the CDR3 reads TGTGCCAGCAGCCTAGGACAGGGGGTTAATGAGCAGTTCTTC.

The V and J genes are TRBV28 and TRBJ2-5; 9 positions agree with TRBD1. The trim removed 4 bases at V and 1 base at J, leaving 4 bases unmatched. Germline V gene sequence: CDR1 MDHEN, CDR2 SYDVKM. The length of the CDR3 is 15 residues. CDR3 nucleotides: TGTGCCAGCAGTTCCGGGACAGGGCTCCAAGAGACCCAGTACTTC. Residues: CASSSGTGLQETQYF.

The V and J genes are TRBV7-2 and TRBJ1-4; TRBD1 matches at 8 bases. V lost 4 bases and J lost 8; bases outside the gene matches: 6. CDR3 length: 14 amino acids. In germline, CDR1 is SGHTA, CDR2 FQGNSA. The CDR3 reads CASSSQGAKEKLFF. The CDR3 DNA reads TGTGCCAGCAGCTCGCAGGGGGCAAAAGAAAAACTGTTTTTT.

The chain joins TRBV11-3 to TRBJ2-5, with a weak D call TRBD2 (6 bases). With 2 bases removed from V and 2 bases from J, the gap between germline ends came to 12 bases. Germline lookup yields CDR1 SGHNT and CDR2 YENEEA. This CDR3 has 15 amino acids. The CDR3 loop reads CASSLTPGTQETQYF. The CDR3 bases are TGTGCCAGCAGCTTAACACCGGGGACTCAAGAGACCCAGTACTTC. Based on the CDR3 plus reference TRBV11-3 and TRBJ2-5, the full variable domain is EAGVVQSPRYKIIEKKQPVAFWCNPISGHNTLYWYLQNLGQGPELLIRYENEEAVDDSQLPKDRFSAERLKGVDSTLKIQPAELGDSAVYLCASSLTPGTQETQYFGPGTRLLVL.

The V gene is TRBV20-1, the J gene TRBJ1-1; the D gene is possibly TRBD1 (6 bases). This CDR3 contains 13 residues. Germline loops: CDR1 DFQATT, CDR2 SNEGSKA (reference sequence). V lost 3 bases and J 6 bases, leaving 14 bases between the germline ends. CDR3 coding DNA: TGCAGTGCTAGTGTGACGGGACAACCTGAAGCTTTCTTT. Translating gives CSASVTGQPEAFF.

CDR3 nucleotide sequence: TGTGCCAGCAGTTCCCCTGGACAGGGGCGGTATGGCTACACCTTC. Protein sequence: CASSSPGQGRYGYTF. V is TRBV6-5 and J is TRBJ1-2, with 9 positions matching TRBD1. This CDR3 is built from 15 residues. J lost 5 bases, V lost 4 bases, and 8 bases had no gene match. CDR1 and CDR2 from the germline V gene are MNHEY and SVGAGI.

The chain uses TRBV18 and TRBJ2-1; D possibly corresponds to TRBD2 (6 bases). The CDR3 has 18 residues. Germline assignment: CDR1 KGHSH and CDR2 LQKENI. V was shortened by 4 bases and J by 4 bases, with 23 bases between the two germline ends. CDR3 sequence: CASSHSRAGGSVYNEQFF. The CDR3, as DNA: TGTGCCAGCTCACACTCCCGGGCCGGGGGATCTGTTTACAATGAGCAGTTCTTC. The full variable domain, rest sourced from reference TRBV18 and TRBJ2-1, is NAGVMQNPRHLVRRRGQEARLRCSPMKGHSHVYWYRQLPEEGLKFMVYLQKENIIDESGMPKERFSAEFPKEGPSILRIQQVVRGDSAAYFCASSHSRAGGSVYNEQFFGPGTRLTVL.

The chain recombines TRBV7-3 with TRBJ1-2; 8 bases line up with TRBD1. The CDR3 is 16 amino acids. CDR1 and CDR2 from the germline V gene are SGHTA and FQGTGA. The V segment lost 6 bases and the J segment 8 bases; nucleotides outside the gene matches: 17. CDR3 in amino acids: CASSARPIGQGNGYTF. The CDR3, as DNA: TGTGCCAGCAGTGCCCGACCAATCGGACAGGGTAACGGCTACACCTTC.

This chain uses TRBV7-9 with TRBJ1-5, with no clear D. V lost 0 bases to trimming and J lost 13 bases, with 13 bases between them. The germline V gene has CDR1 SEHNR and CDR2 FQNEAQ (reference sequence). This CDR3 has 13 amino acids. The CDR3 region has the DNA TGTGCCAGCAGCTTAGCGCGCTATCCGCCTCAGCATTTT. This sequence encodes CASSLARYPPQHF. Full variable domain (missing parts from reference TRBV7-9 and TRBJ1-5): DTGVSQNPRHKITKRGQNVTFRCDPISEHNRLYWYRQTLGQGPEFLTYFQNEAQLEKSRLLSDRFSAERPKGSFSTLEIQRTEQGDSAMYLCASSLARYPPQHFGDGTRLSIL.

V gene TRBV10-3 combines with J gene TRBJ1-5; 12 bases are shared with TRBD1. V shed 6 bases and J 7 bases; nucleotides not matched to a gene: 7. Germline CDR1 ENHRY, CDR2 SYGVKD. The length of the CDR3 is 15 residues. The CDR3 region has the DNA TGTGCCATCAGCGCCGGGACAGGGGGCCGGCAGCCCCAGCATTTT. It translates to CAISAGTGGRQPQHF.

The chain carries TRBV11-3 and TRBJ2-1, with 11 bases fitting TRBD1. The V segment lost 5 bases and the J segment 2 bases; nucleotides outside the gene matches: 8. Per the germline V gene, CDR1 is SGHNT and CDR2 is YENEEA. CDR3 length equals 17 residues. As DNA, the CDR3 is TGTGCCAGCAGCCAAAGGACAGGGGGCATGACCTACAATGAGCAGTTCTTC. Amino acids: CASSQRTGGMTYNEQFF.

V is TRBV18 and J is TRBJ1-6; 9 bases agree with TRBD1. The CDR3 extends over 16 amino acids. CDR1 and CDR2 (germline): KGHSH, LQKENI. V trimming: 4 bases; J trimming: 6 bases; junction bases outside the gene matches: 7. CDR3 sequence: CASSLEQGAGNSPLHF. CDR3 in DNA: TGTGCCAGCTCACTTGAACAGGGGGCGGGTAATTCACCCCTCCACTTT.

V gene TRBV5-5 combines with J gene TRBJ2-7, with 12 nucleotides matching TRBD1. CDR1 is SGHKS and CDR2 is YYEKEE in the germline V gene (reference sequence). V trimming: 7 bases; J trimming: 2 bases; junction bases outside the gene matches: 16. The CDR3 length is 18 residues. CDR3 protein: CASYKFPGTGGKTYEQYF. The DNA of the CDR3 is TGTGCCAGCTATAAATTCCCGGGGACAGGGGGCAAGACCTACGAGCAGTACTTC.

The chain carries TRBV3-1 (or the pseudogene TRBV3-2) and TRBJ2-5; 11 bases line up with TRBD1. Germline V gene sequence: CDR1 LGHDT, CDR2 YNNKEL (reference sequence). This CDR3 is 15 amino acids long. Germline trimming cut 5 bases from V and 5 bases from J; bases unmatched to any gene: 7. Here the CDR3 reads CASSSRDRGFETQYF. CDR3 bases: TGTGCCAGCAGCTCTCGGGACAGGGGGTTTGAGACCCAGTACTTC.

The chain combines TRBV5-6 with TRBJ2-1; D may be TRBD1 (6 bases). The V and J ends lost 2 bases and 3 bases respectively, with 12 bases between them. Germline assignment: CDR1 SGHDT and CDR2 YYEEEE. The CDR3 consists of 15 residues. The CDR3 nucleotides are TGTGCCAGCAGCTTTCTTTCAGGGGACTACAATGAGCAGTTCTTC. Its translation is CASSFLSGDYNEQFF.

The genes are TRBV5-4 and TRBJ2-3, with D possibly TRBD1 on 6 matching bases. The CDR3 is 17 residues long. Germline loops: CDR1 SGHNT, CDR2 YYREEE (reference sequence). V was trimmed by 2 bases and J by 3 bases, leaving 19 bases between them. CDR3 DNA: TGTGCCAGCAGCTTTGACAGGAGTCTTCATGGGACAGATACGCAGTATTTT. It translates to CASSFDRSLHGTDTQYF.

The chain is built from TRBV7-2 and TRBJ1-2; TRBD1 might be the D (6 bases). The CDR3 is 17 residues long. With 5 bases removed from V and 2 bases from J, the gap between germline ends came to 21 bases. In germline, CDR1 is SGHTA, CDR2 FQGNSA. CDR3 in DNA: TGTGCCAGCAGCCCCGGGTTGGGGGCAGACTCAAACTATGGCTACACCTTC. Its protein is CASSPGLGADSNYGYTF.

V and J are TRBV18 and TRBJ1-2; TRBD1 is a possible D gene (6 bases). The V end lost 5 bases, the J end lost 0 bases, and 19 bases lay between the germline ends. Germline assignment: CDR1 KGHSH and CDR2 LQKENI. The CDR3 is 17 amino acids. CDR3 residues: CASSSYTSQGTNYGYTF. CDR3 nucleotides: TGTGCCAGCTCATCTTATACATCCCAGGGGACTAACTATGGCTACACCTTC.